This paragraph reports one TCR beta chain. Original data processing: It was from reference gene primer amplification that nucleated cell counts were estimated. Assay: immunoSEQ multiplex PCR; the TCRdb copy retains only in-frame clones and omits some. Clone size and V and J calls were adopted from that table, with D and trimming inferred from the DNA. The data show 120,000 to 150,000 clones, about 91% seen once. The sample comes from a study of blood T cell repertoires in COVID-19. Study background: Donors in the United States, Italy and Spain gave samples during acute or convalescent COVID-19. From T cells, B-cell-depleted T cells, or PBMCs came the material, which was cDNA or gDNA.

Input material: peripheral blood. The TCR comes from a human donor in a cohort sampled during active COVID-19.

The CDR3 coding sequence is TGTGCCAGTAGTCCGCCCCGACTAGCGGGGGCCCCCAGCTCCTACAATGAGCAGTTCTTC. As protein: CASSPPRLAGAPSSYNEQFF. The rearrangement joins TRBV19 to TRBJ2-1; 12 bases are shared with TRBD2. CDR1 and CDR2 (germline): LNHDA, SQIVND (reference sequence). V gave up 5 bases and J gave up 0 bases; unmatched junction bases: 14. The CDR3 runs to 20 residues. Combining the CDR3 with reference TRBV19 and TRBJ2-1 gives the whole variable domain DGGITQSPKYLFRKEGQNVTLSCEQNLNHDAMYWYRQDPGQGLRLIYYSQIVNDFQKGDIAEGYSVSREKKESFPLTVTSAQKNPTAFYLCASSPPRLAGAPSSYNEQFFGPGTRLTVL.